The rows below give T cell receptor beta chains drawn from one sample of a study of shared clonotypes between healthy human individuals. Libraries were prepared by immunoSEQ multiplex PCR; TCRdb keeps only in-frame clonotypes and omits some of them. This sample yields roughly 500,000 clones, of which around 96% are seen a single time; around 0.066% belongs to the top ten. The source material was naive CD4+ T cells sorted from blood. The receptors here all came from a woman between 25 and 40 years old in good health. The CDR3 runs from the conserved cysteine through the conserved F or W. A D gene is named only where the DNA matches it firmly. Clone size is not always given. Where it is, it says once, few, many or a class for expanded clones.

d_call j_call v_call cdr3_length clone_size cdr3_aa cdr3_nt
NA TRBJ1-5 TRBV19 14 NA CASSDASLYEAQHF TGTGCCAGTAGCGACGCCAGCTTGTATGAGGCCCAGCATTTT
NA TRBJ1-2 TRBV19 15 NA CASSIDKAPPDGYTF TGTGCCAGTAGTATAGATAAGGCTCCGCCAGATGGCTACACCTTC
NA TRBJ2-7 TRBV5-1 14 NA CASSSPGLSYEQYF TGCGCCAGCAGCTCTCCGGGACTTAGCTACGAGCAGTACTTC
NA TRBJ2-3 TRBV2 14 once CASSPGQSTDTQYF TGTGCCAGCAGCCCGGGACAAAGCACAGATACGCAGTATTTT
NA TRBJ2-7 TRBV11-1 12 NA CASSLAGNEQYF TGTGCCAGCAGCTTAGCAGGGAACGAGCAGTACTTC
NA TRBJ1-2 TRBV10-3 14 NA CAINMSPEGHGYTF TGTGCCATCAACATGTCCCCCGAGGGACATGGCTACACCTTC
NA TRBJ1-4 TRBV2 15 NA CASSLGQGGYEKLFF TGTGCCAGCAGTCTCGGGCAGGGAGGATACGAAAAACTGTTTTTT
NA TRBJ1-3 TRBV4-1 15 NA CASSPRGTLANTIYF TGCGCCAGCAGCCCCCGGGGAACTCTGGCCAACACCATATATTTT
TRBD1 TRBJ2-7 TRBV18 15 NA CASSRSVGQGEEQYF TGTGCCAGCTCGCGGTCGGTGGGACAGGGGGAGGAGCAGTACTTC
NA TRBJ2-7 TRBV7-9 14 NA CASSLVGASYEQYF TGTGCCAGCAGCTTAGTTGGGGCATCCTACGAGCAGTACTTC
TRBD1 TRBJ1-2 TRBV7-9 12 NA CASSSRGSGYTF TGTGCCAGCAGCTCCAGGGGGTCTGGCTACACCTTC
NA TRBJ2-3 TRBV7-3 15 NA CASSLRPSGTDTQYF TGTGCCAGCAGCTTAAGGCCTAGCGGCACAGATACGCAGTATTTT
NA TRBJ1-5 TRBV5-1 13 NA CASSLAGDFPQHF TGCGCCAGCAGCTTGGCCGGGGATTTTCCCCAGCATTTT
NA TRBJ2-5 TRBV20-1 9 NA CSAGYTQYF TGCAGTGCCGGCTATACCCAGTACTTC
TRBD1 TRBJ1-2 TRBV28 17 once CASSLGPGQGWSYGYTF TGTGCCAGCAGTTTAGGTCCGGGACAGGGTTGGAGCTATGGCTACACCTTC
NA TRBJ2-7 TRBV20-1 11 NA CSAFSSYEQYF TGCAGTGCGTTCAGCTCCTACGAGCAGTACTTC
NA TRBJ1-2 TRBV27 14 NA CASSTQTGLDGYTF TGTGCCAGCAGTACCCAGACGGGCCTCGACGGCTACACCTTC
NA TRBJ1-3 TRBV7-9 16 NA CASSLRQVSVGNTIYF TGTGCCAGCAGCTTGCGACAGGTTTCGGTTGGAAACACCATATATTTT
TRBD1 TRBJ2-5 TRBV28 16 NA CASSPNAGTGGETQYF TGTGCCAGCAGCCCAAACGCCGGGACAGGGGGAGAGACCCAGTACTTC
NA TRBJ1-1 TRBV5-1 14 NA CASSLAWANTEAFF TGCGCCAGCAGCTTGGCCTGGGCGAACACTGAAGCTTTCTTT
NA TRBJ2-7 TRBV6-5 14 NA CASSYWGRTYEQYF TGTGCCAGCAGTTACTGGGGTCGAACCTACGAGCAGTACTTC
TRBD2 TRBJ2-3 TRBV18 16 NA CASSPVLAVSTDTQYF TGTGCCAGCTCACCGGTACTAGCGGTTAGCACAGATACGCAGTATTTT
NA TRBJ1-2 TRBV6-5 13 NA CASSYKTGSGYTF TGTGCCAGCAGTTACAAAACAGGGTCCGGCTACACCTTC
NA TRBJ2-7 TRBV28 13 NA CASSLGRRYEQYF TGTGCCAGCAGTTTAGGTCGGAGATACGAGCAGTACTTC
NA TRBJ2-5 TRBV2 9 NA CASTETQYF TGTGCCAGTACAGAGACCCAGTACTTC
NA TRBJ1-3 TRBV7-9 14 NA CASSYTGTGNTIYF TGTGCCAGCAGCTACACAGGAACGGGGAACACCATATATTTT
TRBD2 TRBJ2-7 TRBV6-1 16 NA CASSESPGLAGEEQYF TGTGCCAGCAGTGAATCCCCGGGACTAGCGGGAGAAGAGCAGTACTTC
NA TRBJ2-7 TRBV7-3 13 NA CASSQGATYEQYF TGTGCCAGCAGCCAAGGGGCCACCTACGAGCAGTACTTC
NA TRBJ2-7 TRBV10-3 13 NA CAIMGRAGYEQYF TGTGCCATCATGGGGCGGGCCGGTTACGAGCAGTACTTC
TRBD1 TRBJ2-7 TRBV5-1 15 NA CASRPDPGGTYEQYF TGCGCCAGCAGACCCGACCCAGGGGGCACCTACGAGCAGTACTTC
NA TRBJ1-2 TRBV18 16 NA CASSPPNREPDYGYTF TGTGCCAGCTCACCACCGAACAGGGAGCCGGACTATGGCTACACCTTC
TRBD1 TRBJ1-4 TRBV10-3 16 NA CAISDARGPTNEKLFF TGTGCCATCAGTGATGCGAGGGGGCCAACTAATGAAAAACTGTTTTTT
TRBD1 TRBJ1-1 TRBV5-1 13 NA CASTTGANTEAFF TGCGCCAGCACGACAGGGGCGAACACTGAAGCTTTCTTT
NA TRBJ2-6 TRBV30 15 NA CAWSPGAKGANVLTF TGTGCCTGGAGCCCGGGGGCTAAAGGGGCCAACGTCCTGACTTTC
TRBD1 TRBJ1-5 TRBV4-1 19 NA CASSQDRRVTGGRNQPQHF TGCGCCAGCAGCCAAGATCGGAGGGTGACAGGGGGCCGCAATCAGCCCCAGCATTTT
NA TRBJ2-7 TRBV27 15 NA CASSLPGTRIKEQYF TGTGCCAGCAGCCTCCCCGGGACTCGGATTAAGGAGCAGTACTTC
NA TRBJ2-1 TRBV10-2 16 NA CASSEPLGPGDHEQFF TGCGCCAGCAGTGAGCCGCTGGGGCCCGGTGATCATGAGCAGTTCTTC
NA TRBJ2-5 TRBV28 12 NA CASSSLSRAQYF TGTGCCAGCAGTTCCCTATCCAGGGCCCAGTACTTC
NA TRBJ1-3 TRBV18 15 NA CASSPPLRVGNTIYF TGTGCCAGCTCACCACCTCTCAGGGTGGGAAACACCATATATTTT
NA TRBJ2-5 TRBV9 15 once CASSVRFGSQETQYF TGTGCCAGCAGCGTTCGGTTCGGGAGTCAAGAGACCCAGTACTTC
TRBD1 TRBJ2-7 TRBV6-1 12 NA CASRRTGGEQYF TGTGCCAGCAGAAGGACAGGAGGCGAGCAGTACTTC
TRBD2 TRBJ2-3 TRBV5-4 17 NA CASSLRMLAGSTDTQYF TGTGCCAGCAGCCTTCGGATGCTAGCGGGAAGCACAGATACGCAGTATTTT
TRBD1 TRBJ1-2 TRBV5-4 15 NA CASSALTGWEYGYTF TGTGCCAGCAGCGCCTTGACAGGGTGGGAGTATGGCTACACCTTC